Listed here are 32 T cell receptor beta chains from one sample, sequenced in a study of blood T cell repertoires in COVID-19. TCRdb's copy holds only in-frame clones and misses some; the assay was immunoSEQ multiplex PCR. The repertoire holds 250,000 to 300,000 clones, with roughly 85% as singletons. Material for sequencing was peripheral blood. The receptors shown here come from a man between 60 and 75 years old who had recovered from COVID-19.

This chain connects TRBV19 to TRBJ1-1, with a weak D call TRBD1 (5 bases). V was trimmed by 6 bases and J by 1 base, leaving 12 bases between them. The CDR3 consists of 14 residues. Germline V lookup: CDR1 LNHDA, CDR2 SQIVND (reference sequence). CDR3 bases: TGTGCCAGTAGCCACCAGGGCACGAACACTGAAGCTTTCTTT. Protein product: CASSHQGTNTEAFF.

The V and J genes are TRBV6-5 and TRBJ1-1; no definite D call. V dropped 2 bases and J dropped 1 base, with 8 bases sitting between them. This CDR3 has 14 amino acids. Germline V gene data show CDR1 as MNHEY and CDR2 as SVGAGI. CDR3 bases: TGTGCCAGCAGTTACCAACGGTCGAACACTGAAGCTTTCTTT. It is translated as CASSYQRSNTEAFF.

The genes are TRBV6-8 and TRBJ2-2; 9 bases align to TRBD2. The CDR3 is 17 amino acids. The germline CDR1 and CDR2 sequences are MNHGY and SAAAGT. J lost 2 bases, V lost 2 bases, and 6 bases had no gene match. The CDR3 sequence is CASSYRPSGENTGELFF. The CDR3 nucleotides are TGTGCCAGCAGTTACAGACCTAGCGGGGAAAACACCGGGGAGCTGTTTTTT.

This chain joins TRBV25-1 and TRBJ1-2, with unresolved D. This CDR3 contains 17 residues. Deletions cut 6 bases from V and 2 bases from J, with 22 bases between. CDR1 is MGHDK, CDR2 SYGVNS, per germline. The CDR3 DNA reads TGTGCCAGCAGCCCTACCGAAGACCCAGGATCCAACTATGGCTACACCTTC. Protein sequence: CASSPTEDPGSNYGYTF.

This sequence joins TRBV6-1 and TRBJ1-5; D uncertain. Between the trimmed V and J ends, which lost 0 bases and 2 bases, there was a span of 11 bases. The CDR3 covers 16 residues. Germline V lookup: CDR1 MNHNS, CDR2 SASEGT. CDR3: CASSEAGPLGNQPQHF. CDR3 in DNA: TGTGCCAGCAGTGAAGCCGGTCCGTTGGGCAATCAGCCCCAGCATTTT.

The chain employs TRBV6-6 and TRBJ2-5; 11 nucleotides agree with TRBD2. CDR1 is MNHNY and CDR2 is SVGAGI in the germline V gene (reference sequence). J lost 2 bases, V lost 6 bases, and 8 bases had no gene match. CDR3 length: 16 amino acids. The CDR3 bases are TGTGCCAGCAGACGAGGACTAGCGGGTGTACAAGAGACCCAGTACTTC. Its translation: CASRRGLAGVQETQYF.

This chain joins TRBV6-2 or TRBV6-3 and TRBJ1-5, with D hard to call. Germline lookup yields CDR1 MNHEY and CDR2 SVGEGT. V was clipped by 6 bases and J by 0 bases, with 12 bases between them. CDR3 size: 15 residues. The CDR3 reads CASSPLRVSNQPQHF. CDR3 bases: TGTGCCAGCAGCCCTCTTCGGGTTAGCAATCAGCCCCAGCATTTT.

This sequence joins TRBV5-1 and TRBJ2-7, with D perhaps matching TRBD2 (6 bases). The CDR3 length is 15 residues. The V gene's germline CDR1 is SGHRS and CDR2 YFSETQ. The ends were cut back, 4 bases at V and 5 bases at J, with 19 bases in the middle. The CDR3 DNA is TGCGCCAGCAGCGGGTTGGGGGGAGTGTGGGACGAGCAGTACTTC. Protein product: CASSGLGGVWDEQYF.

The CDR3 DNA sequence: TGTGCCAGCAGCATGGGTCTCCTAGGGGGGCAGTACTTC. Protein product: CASSMGLLGGQYF. The chain employs TRBV11-2 and TRBJ2-7; D might be TRBD1 (6 bases). The germline CDR1 and CDR2 sequences are SGHAT and FQNNGV. Trimming cost V 5 bases and J 9 bases, with 17 bases left between them. CDR3 length: 13 amino acids.

J is TRBJ1-2 and V is TRBV3-1 (or the pseudogene TRBV3-2); 11 bases line up with TRBD1. V lost 2 bases, J lost 8 bases, and 10 bases stayed unmatched. Germline CDR1 LGHDT, CDR2 YNNKEL (reference sequence). There are 16 residues in the CDR3. The CDR3 spells CASSQTSGQGGGGYTF. CDR3 nucleotide sequence: TGTGCCAGCAGCCAAACCTCGGGACAGGGGGGTGGAGGCTACACCTTC.

The CDR3, as DNA: TGTGCCAGCAGTTACGGGGGGAGCGGGGGCCAAGAGACCCAGTACTTC. This codes for CASSYGGSGGQETQYF. This rearrangement joins TRBV6-2 or TRBV6-3 to TRBJ2-5, with TRBD2 matching over 8 bases. CDR1 is MNHEY and CDR2 is SVGEGT in the germline V gene. V was clipped by 2 bases and J by 1 base; unmatched bases: 6. This CDR3 has 16 amino acids.

The J gene is TRBJ2-3, the V gene TRBV4-2; TRBD2 agrees at 12 bases. V lost 0 bases and J lost 7; bases outside the gene matches: 11. CDR3 size: 18 residues. Germline lookup yields CDR1 LGHNA and CDR2 YNFKEQ. This CDR3 is CASSQEGSLAGGTHTQYF. The CDR3 DNA follows: TGTGCCAGCAGCCAAGAGGGCTCCCTAGCGGGGGGGACTCATACGCAGTATTTT.

This rearrangement joins TRBV11-2 to TRBJ2-5; 10 nucleotides line up with TRBD2. The germline V gene encodes CDR1 SGHAT and CDR2 FQNNGV. The CDR3 extends over 16 amino acids. V gave up 1 base and J gave up 5 bases; unmatched junction bases: 7. In DNA form, the CDR3 reads TGTGCCAGCAGCTTAGGGGCTAGCGGGAGTGTCGAGACCCAGTACTTC. Translated, it gives CASSLGASGSVETQYF.

This sequence joins TRBV5-1 and TRBJ2-7, with TRBD2 as a possible D gene (6 bases). Deletions cut 0 bases from V and 8 bases from J, with 15 bases between. The length of the CDR3 is 14 residues. Germline CDR1 is SGHRS and CDR2 is YFSETQ. The CDR3 DNA is TGCGCCAGCAGCTTGGACGGGGGTGATTCGCAGCAGTACTTC. It yields the protein CASSLDGGDSQQYF.

The rearrangement uses TRBV5-5 and TRBJ2-7, with 8 bases that match TRBD1. V was pared by 4 bases and J by 1 base, with 10 bases of the junction left unmatched. The CDR3 sequence is 16 residues long. The germline V gene encodes CDR1 SGHKS and CDR2 YYEKEE (reference sequence). As DNA, the CDR3 is TGTGCCAGCAGCGATCAGGGGGCCCTACCTTCCTACGAGCAGTACTTC. Translated, it gives CASSDQGALPSYEQYF.

This clone was counted between two and nine times. The chain has TRBV19 and TRBJ1-5, with 9 bases lining up with TRBD1. The J segment lost 6 bases and the V segment lost 5 bases, leaving 5 bases of the junction unmatched. The CDR3 loop spans 14 amino acids. Germline V CDR1 and CDR2: LNHDA, SQIVND (reference sequence). CDR3 sequence: CASSPGQGFQPQHF. CDR3 coding DNA: TGTGCCAGTAGTCCCGGACAGGGGTTTCAGCCCCAGCATTTT. The full variable domain, completed using reference TRBV19 and TRBJ1-5, is DGGITQSPKYLFRKEGQNVTLSCEQNLNHDAMYWYRQDPGQGLRLIYYSQIVNDFQKGDIAEGYSVSREKKESFPLTVTSAQKNPTAFYLCASSPGQGFQPQHFGDGTRLSIL.

This chain uses TRBV28 with TRBJ1-1, with TRBD1 matching over 7 bases. This CDR3 has 16 amino acids. Germline V CDR1 and CDR2: MDHEN, SYDVKM. J was trimmed by 3 bases and V by 5 bases; bases with no gene match: 12. The CDR3 DNA follows: TGTGCCAGCAGTCTCAGGGGGACGTTGGTGGACACTGAAGCTTTCTTT. Translation: CASSLRGTLVDTEAFF. The full variable domain, rest sourced from reference TRBV28 and TRBJ1-1, is DVKVTQSSRYLVKRTGEKVFLECVQDMDHENMFWYRQDPGLGLRLIYFSYDVKMKEKGDIPEGYSVSREKKERFSLILESASTNQTSMYLCASSLRGTLVDTEAFFGQGTRLTVV.

V and J are TRBV28 and TRBJ2-7; 7 nucleotides match TRBD1. The ends lost 6 bases at V and 3 bases at J; junction bases unmatched: 8. CDR3 length: 14 residues. Germline V gives CDR1 MDHEN, CDR2 SYDVKM. The CDR3 loop reads CASRGTQGYYEQYF. As DNA, the CDR3 is TGTGCCAGCAGGGGGACACAGGGGTACTACGAGCAGTACTTC.

The rearrangement links TRBV30 to TRBJ2-7; 9 nucleotides agree with TRBD2. The CDR3 runs to 15 residues. Losses at the gene ends were 3 bases for V and 1 base for J; bases not matched to a gene: 7. Germline V CDR1 and CDR2: GTSNPN, SVGIG (reference sequence). CDR3 nucleotide sequence: TGTGCCTGGAGACGAAAGACTAGCGGATCCTACGAGCAGTACTTC. Encoded protein: CAWRRKTSGSYEQYF.

The J gene is TRBJ2-3, the V gene TRBV3-1 (or the pseudogene TRBV3-2); 10 nucleotides match TRBD1. The length of the CDR3 is 15 residues. Germline CDR1 is LGHDT and CDR2 is YNNKEL (reference sequence). The V segment lost 4 bases and the J segment 3 bases; nucleotides outside the gene matches: 4. CDR3 nucleotides: TGTGCCAGCAGCCGACGGACAGGGGGTACAGATACGCAGTATTTT. Amino acid sequence: CASSRRTGGTDTQYF.

The chain combines TRBV6-5 with TRBJ1-1; D remains unclear. Trimming removed 7 bases from V and 1 base from J, with 10 bases in between. This CDR3 is built from 13 residues. The germline CDR1 and CDR2 sequences are MNHEY and SVGAGI. CDR3: CASTGPGNTEAFF. CDR3 coding DNA: TGTGCCAGCACCGGTCCCGGGAACACTGAAGCTTTCTTT.

The chain joins TRBV7-8 to TRBJ2-4, with TRBD1 identical over 8 bases. CDR3 length: 16 amino acids. With 1 base clipped from V and 3 bases from J, the junction kept 5 bases outside the gene matches. CDR1 and CDR2 from the germline V gene are SGHVS and FQNEAQ. CDR3 sequence reads: CASSLDAGGLKNIQYF. The CDR3 DNA follows: TGTGCCAGCAGCTTAGATGCAGGGGGCCTCAAAAACATTCAGTACTTC.

The V gene is TRBV6-5, the J gene TRBJ2-5, with 13 nucleotides matching TRBD2. Trimming took 7 bases from V and 4 from J; bases not matched to a gene: 6. Germline V lookup: CDR1 MNHEY, CDR2 SVGAGI. CDR3 length equals 15 residues. CDR3 DNA sequence: TGTGCCAGCAACGGACTAGCGGGAGCGGGAGAGACCCAGTACTTC. Translated, it gives CASNGLAGAGETQYF.

The V call is TRBV7-8, the J call TRBJ2-6; 9 bases align to TRBD2. There are 19 residues in the CDR3. The V gene's germline CDR1 is SGHVS and CDR2 FQNEAQ. V was clipped by 8 bases and J by 4 bases; unmatched bases: 18. DNA for the CDR3: TGTGCCAGCGCCCGCCGCGCGGTAGCGGGGGCACGAGGGGCCAACGTCCTGACTTTC. It translates to CASARRAVAGARGANVLTF.

This sequence joins TRBV28 and TRBJ1-1; D is unresolved. Per the germline V gene, CDR1 is MDHEN and CDR2 is SYDVKM. Between the trimmed V and J ends, which lost 1 base and 4 bases, there was a span of 19 bases. The CDR3 consists of 17 residues. CDR3 in amino acids: CASSLLFGRARGTEAFF. The CDR3 region has the DNA TGTGCCAGCAGTTTATTATTCGGGAGGGCGCGGGGCACTGAAGCTTTCTTT.

The chain carries TRBV27 and TRBJ2-2; possible D gene TRBD2, 5 bases. CDR1 and CDR2 from the germline V gene are MNHEY and SMNVEV (reference sequence). V dropped 9 bases and J dropped 1 base, with 18 bases sitting between them. The CDR3 totals 16 residues. CDR3 DNA: TGTGCCAGTAGCGAAGCACCCCTGAAGAACACCGGGGAGCTGTTTTTT. Residues: CASSEAPLKNTGELFF.

This chain joins TRBV7-8 and TRBJ1-5, with D possibly matching TRBD1 (6 bases). The germline V gene encodes CDR1 SGHVS and CDR2 FQNEAQ. Trimming stripped 4 bases from V and 0 bases from J, with 16 bases between. This CDR3 contains 17 residues. The CDR3 nucleotides read TGTGCCAGCAGCTCTAGGGGGGGAGCAGATAGCAATCAGCCCCAGCATTTT. Its protein is CASSSRGGADSNQPQHF.

This CDR3 is CAWRTAGGTGEQYF. In nucleotides, the CDR3 is TGTGCCTGGAGGACGGCGGGGGGAACTGGGGAGCAGTACTTC. V gene TRBV30 combines with J gene TRBJ2-7; 8 nucleotides align to TRBD2. Losses at the gene ends were 3 bases for V and 7 bases for J; bases not matched to a gene: 11. In germline, CDR1 is GTSNPN, CDR2 SVGIG (reference sequence). The CDR3 is 14 amino acids.

The V gene is TRBV12-3 or TRBV12-4, the J gene TRBJ1-2; 9 bases are a match to TRBD1. The CDR3 covers 13 residues. V lost 7 bases and J lost 4; bases outside the gene matches: 4. The CDR3 nucleotides are TGTGCCAGCAAAAGGGACAGGGTCTATGGCTACACCTTC. It specifies CASKRDRVYGYTF.

The gene calls are TRBV5-5 and TRBJ1-1; D unclear. The CDR3 has 13 amino acids. The germline CDR1 and CDR2 sequences are SGHKS and YYEKEE (reference sequence). V was shortened by 2 bases and J by 1 base, with 6 bases between the two germline ends. CDR3 in amino acids: CASSFNTNTEAFF. CDR3 sequence (DNA): TGTGCCAGCAGCTTCAACACGAACACTGAAGCTTTCTTT.

V usage is TRBV18 and J usage is TRBJ1-4; 7 bases agree with TRBD1. The CDR3 spans 15 residues. Germline trimming cut 1 base from V and 3 bases from J; bases unmatched to any gene: 2. Germline V lookup: CDR1 KGHSH, CDR2 LQKENI. CDR3 residues: CASSPQGAANEKLFF. CDR3 DNA sequence: TGTGCCAGCTCACCACAGGGGGCTGCTAATGAAAAACTGTTTTTT.

V usage is TRBV19 and J usage is TRBJ2-1; D might be TRBD1 (7 bases). The V end lost 3 bases, the J end lost 5 bases, and 17 bases lay between the germline ends. This CDR3 has 16 residues. The germline CDR1 and CDR2 sequences are LNHDA and SQIVND (reference sequence). As DNA, the CDR3 is TGTGCCAGTAGTATTGTAGGGGGCGGGATACACAATGAGCAGTTCTTC. It is translated as CASSIVGGGIHNEQFF.